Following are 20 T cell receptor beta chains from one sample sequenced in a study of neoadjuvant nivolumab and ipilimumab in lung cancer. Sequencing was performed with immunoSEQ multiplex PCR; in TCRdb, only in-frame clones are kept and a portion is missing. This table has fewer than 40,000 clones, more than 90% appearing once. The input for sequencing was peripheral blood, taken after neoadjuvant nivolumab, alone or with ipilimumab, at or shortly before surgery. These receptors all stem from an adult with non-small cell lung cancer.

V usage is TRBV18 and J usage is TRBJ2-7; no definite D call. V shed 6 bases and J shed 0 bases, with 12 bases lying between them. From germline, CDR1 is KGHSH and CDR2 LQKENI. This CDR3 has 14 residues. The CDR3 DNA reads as TGTGCCAGCTCCCCCAACCCTACCTCCTACGAGCAGTACTTC. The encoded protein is CASSPNPTSYEQYF.

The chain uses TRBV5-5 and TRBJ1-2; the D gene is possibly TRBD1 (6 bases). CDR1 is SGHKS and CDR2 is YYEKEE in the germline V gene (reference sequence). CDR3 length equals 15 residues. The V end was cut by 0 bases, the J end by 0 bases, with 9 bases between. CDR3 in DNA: TGTGCCAGCAGCTTGGTTAGGACAGCTAACTATGGCTACACCTTC. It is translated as CASSLVRTANYGYTF.

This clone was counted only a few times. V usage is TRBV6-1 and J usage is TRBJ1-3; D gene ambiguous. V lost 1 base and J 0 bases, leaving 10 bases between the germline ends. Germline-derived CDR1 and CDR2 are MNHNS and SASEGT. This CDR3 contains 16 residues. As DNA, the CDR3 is TGTGCCAGCAGTGAAGAAGTCGGGAACTCTGGAAACACCATATATTTT. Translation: CASSEEVGNSGNTIYF.

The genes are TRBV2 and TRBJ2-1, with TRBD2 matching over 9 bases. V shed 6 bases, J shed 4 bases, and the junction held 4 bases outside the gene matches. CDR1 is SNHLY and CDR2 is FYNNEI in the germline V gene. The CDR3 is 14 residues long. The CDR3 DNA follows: TGTGCCAGCAGAGCTAGCGGGACATACAATGAGCAGTTCTTC. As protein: CASRASGTYNEQFF.

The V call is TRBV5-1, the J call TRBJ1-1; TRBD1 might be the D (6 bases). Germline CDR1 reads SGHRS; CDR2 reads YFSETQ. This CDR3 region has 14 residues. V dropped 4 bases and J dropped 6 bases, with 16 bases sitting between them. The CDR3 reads CASSPIQGRSEAFF. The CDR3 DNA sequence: TGCGCCAGCAGCCCGATACAGGGACGCTCTGAAGCTTTCTTT. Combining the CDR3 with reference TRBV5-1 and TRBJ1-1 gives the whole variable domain KAGVTQTPRYLIKTRGQQVTLSCSPISGHRSVSWYQQTPGQGLQFLFEYFSETQRNKGNFPGRFSGRQFSNSRSEMNVSTLELGDSALYLCASSPIQGRSEAFFGQGTRLTVV.

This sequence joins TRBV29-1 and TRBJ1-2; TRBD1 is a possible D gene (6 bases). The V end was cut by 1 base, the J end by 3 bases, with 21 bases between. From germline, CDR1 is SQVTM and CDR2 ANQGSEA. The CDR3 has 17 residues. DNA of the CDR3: TGCAGCGTTGAAGTCACAGGGAGCTTCTTGTTTGACTATGGCTACACCTTC. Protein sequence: CSVEVTGSFLFDYGYTF.

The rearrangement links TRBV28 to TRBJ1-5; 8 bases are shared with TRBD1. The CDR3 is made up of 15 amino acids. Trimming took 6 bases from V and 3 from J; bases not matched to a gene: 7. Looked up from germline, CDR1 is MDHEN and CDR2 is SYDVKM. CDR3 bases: TGTGCCAGCAGCCCTGTGGGACAGGACAATCAGCCCCAGCATTTT. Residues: CASSPVGQDNQPQHF.

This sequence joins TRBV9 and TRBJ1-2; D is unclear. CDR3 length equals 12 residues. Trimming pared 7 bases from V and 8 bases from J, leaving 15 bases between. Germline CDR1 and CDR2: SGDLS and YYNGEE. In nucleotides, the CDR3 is TGTGCCAGCTCCCCGGTTGAGGACGGCTACACCTTC. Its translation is CASSPVEDGYTF.

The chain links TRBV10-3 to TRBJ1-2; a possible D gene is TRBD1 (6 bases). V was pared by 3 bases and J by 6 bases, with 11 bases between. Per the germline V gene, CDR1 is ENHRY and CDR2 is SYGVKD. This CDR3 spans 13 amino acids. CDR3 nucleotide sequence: TGTGCCATCAGTGACACCGGGACAAATGGCTACACCTTC. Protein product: CAISDTGTNGYTF.

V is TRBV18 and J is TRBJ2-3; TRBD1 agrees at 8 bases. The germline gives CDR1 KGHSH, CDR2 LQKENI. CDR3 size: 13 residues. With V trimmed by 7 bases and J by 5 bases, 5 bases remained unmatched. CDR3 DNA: TGTGCCAGCTTGACAGGGGAGGAAGATACGCAGTATTTT. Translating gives CASLTGEEDTQYF. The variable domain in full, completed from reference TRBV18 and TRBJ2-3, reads NAGVMQNPRHLVRRRGQEARLRCSPMKGHSHVYWYRQLPEEGLKFMVYLQKENIIDESGMPKERFSAEFPKEGPSILRIQQVVRGDSAAYFCASLTGEEDTQYFGPGTRLTVL.

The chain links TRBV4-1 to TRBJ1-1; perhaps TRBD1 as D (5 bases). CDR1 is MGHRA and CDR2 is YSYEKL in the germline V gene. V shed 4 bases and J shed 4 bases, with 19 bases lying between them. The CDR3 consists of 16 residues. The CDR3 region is CASSLTSGQRGTEAFF. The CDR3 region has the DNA TGCGCCAGCAGCCTAACTTCAGGGCAGAGGGGCACTGAAGCTTTCTTT.

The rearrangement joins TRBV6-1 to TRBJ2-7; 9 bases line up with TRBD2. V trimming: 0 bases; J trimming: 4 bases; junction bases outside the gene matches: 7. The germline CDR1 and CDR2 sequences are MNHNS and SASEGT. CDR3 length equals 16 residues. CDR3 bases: TGTGCCAGCAGTGAAGCGCTTAGCGGGAGTCAGTACGAGCAGTACTTC. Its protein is CASSEALSGSQYEQYF.

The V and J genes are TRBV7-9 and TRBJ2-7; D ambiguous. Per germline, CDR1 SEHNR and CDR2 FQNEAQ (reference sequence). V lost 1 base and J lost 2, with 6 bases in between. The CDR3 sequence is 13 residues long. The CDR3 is CASSLELPYEQYF. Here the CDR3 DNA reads TGTGCCAGCAGCTTAGAACTTCCCTACGAGCAGTACTTC.

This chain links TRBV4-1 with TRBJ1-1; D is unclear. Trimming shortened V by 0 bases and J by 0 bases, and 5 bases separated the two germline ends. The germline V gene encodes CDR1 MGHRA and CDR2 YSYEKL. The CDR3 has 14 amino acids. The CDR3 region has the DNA TGCGCCAGCAGCCAAGATTTAGTGAACACTGAAGCTTTCTTT. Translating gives CASSQDLVNTEAFF.

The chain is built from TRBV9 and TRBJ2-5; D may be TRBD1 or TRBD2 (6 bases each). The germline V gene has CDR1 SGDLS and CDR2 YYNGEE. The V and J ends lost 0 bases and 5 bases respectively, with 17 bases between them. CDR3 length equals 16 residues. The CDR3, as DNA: TGTGCCAGCAGCGTAGAAGGCAGGGGAGGCGTGGAGACCCAGTACTTC. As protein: CASSVEGRGGVETQYF. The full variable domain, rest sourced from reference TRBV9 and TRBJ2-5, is DSGVTQTPKHLITATGQRVTLRCSPRSGDLSVYWYQQSLDQGLQFLIQYYNGEERAKGNILERFSAQQFPDLHSELNLSSLELGDSALYFCASSVEGRGGVETQYFGPGTRLLVL.

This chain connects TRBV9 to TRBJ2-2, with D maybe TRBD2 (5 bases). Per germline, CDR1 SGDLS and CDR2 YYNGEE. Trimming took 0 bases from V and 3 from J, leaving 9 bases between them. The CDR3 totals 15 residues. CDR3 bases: TGTGCCAGCAGCGTAGGAGGGATTTACACCGGGGAGCTGTTTTTT. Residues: CASSVGGIYTGELFF. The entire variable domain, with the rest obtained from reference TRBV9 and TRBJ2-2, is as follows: DSGVTQTPKHLITATGQRVTLRCSPRSGDLSVYWYQQSLDQGLQFLIQYYNGEERAKGNILERFSAQQFPDLHSELNLSSLELGDSALYFCASSVGGIYTGELFFGEGSRLTVL.

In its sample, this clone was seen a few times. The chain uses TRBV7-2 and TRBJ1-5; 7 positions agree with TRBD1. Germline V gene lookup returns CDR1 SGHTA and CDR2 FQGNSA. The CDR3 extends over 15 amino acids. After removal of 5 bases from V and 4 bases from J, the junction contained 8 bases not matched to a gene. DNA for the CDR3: TGTGCCAGCAGCCTAAGACAGGGAGGTAATCAGCCCCAGCATTTT. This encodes CASSLRQGGNQPQHF.

CDR3 nucleotide sequence: TGTGCCAGCAGTTACAACGGAGACAGGAATGAAAAACTGTTTTTT. This encodes CASSYNGDRNEKLFF. This chain joins TRBV6-5 and TRBJ1-4; perhaps TRBD1 as D (6 bases). The CDR3 extends over 15 amino acids. Germline-derived CDR1 and CDR2 are MNHEY and SVGAGI. The V end was cut by 2 bases, the J end by 5 bases, with 12 bases between.

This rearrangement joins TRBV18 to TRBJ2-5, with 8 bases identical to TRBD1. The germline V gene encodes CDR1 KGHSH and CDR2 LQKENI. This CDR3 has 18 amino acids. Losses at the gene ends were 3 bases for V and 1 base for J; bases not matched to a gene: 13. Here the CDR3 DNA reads TGTGCCAGCTCACCGAGCGTTTCCGGGACAGGTATCCAAGAGACCCAGTACTTC. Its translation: CASSPSVSGTGIQETQYF.

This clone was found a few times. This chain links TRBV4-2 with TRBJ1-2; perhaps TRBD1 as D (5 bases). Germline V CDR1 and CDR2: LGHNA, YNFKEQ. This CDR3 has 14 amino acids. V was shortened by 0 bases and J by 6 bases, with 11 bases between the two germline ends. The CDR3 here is CASSQEPRGDGYTF. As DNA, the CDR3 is TGTGCCAGCAGCCAAGAGCCAAGGGGTGATGGCTACACCTTC.